This passage covers 19 T cell receptor beta chains from one sample sequenced in a study of response to subunit inactivated influenza vaccine. TCRdb re-called the RT-PCR reads through MiXCR, storing one row per CDR3 protein. In the table there are 550,000 to 650,000 distinct CDR3 sequences, 10% to 15% of which are singletons. The specimen comprised PBMCs from blood, sampled on the day of vaccination. Every receptor here comes from a man aged 45-65 years who received an inactivated influenza vaccine.

This chain uses TRBV12-3 or TRBV12-4 with TRBJ2-1; 9 bases line up with TRBD1. With V trimmed by 6 bases and J by 8 bases, 11 bases remained unmatched. This CDR3 contains 15 residues. The CDR3 DNA is TGTGCCAGCAGCCCTATCGGACAGGGGTGGCATGAGCAGTTCTTC. Amino acids: CASSPIGQGWHEQFF.

The sample holds a few counts of this clonotype. One end of the junction varies from germline; a read error may be responsible. The genes are TRBV4-1 and TRBJ2-7; 7 bases map to TRBD1. This CDR3 is 14 amino acids long. Germline loops: CDR1 MGHRA, CDR2 YSYEKL. The CDR3 DNA reads as TGCGCCAGTAGCCGGGACAGTATTTACTACGAGCAGTACTTC. Its translation is CASSRDSIYYEQYF.

A word on this clonotype: A read error may be the cause here, since a much bigger clone is one base away. The J gene is TRBJ2-5, the V gene TRBV10-3; D tentatively reads TRBD1 or TRBD2 (5 bases each). The germline CDR1 and CDR2 sequences are ENHRY and SYGVKD. The CDR3 is 15 amino acids. CDR3 sequence: CAISESRVGEESQYF. CDR3 sequence (DNA): TGTGCCATCAGTGAGTCCCGTGTGGGGGAAGAGAGCCAGTACTTC.

The chain couples TRBV10-3 to TRBJ2-3; 9 bases fit TRBD2. Germline V gene sequence: CDR1 ENHRY, CDR2 SYGVKD. The junction had 10 bases not matched to a gene; V was cut back by 0 bases and J by 0 bases. The CDR3 is made up of 19 amino acids. The CDR3 sequence is CAISESSGGQTISTDTQYF. The DNA for the CDR3 is TGTGCCATCAGTGAGTCTAGCGGGGGCCAGACGATCAGCACAGATACGCAGTATTTT.

A few counts support this clonotype. The chain is built from TRBV12-3 or TRBV12-4 and TRBJ1-3; 7 nucleotides align to TRBD1. This CDR3 comprises 15 residues. The trim removed 5 bases at V and 4 bases at J, leaving 8 bases unmatched. DNA of the CDR3: TGTGCCAGCAGTACCTACAGGGGAGCAGGAAACACCATATATTTT. It translates to CASSTYRGAGNTIYF.

This clonotype has a count of ten or more. The genes are TRBV28 and TRBJ2-1; 10 nucleotides line up with TRBD2. The CDR3 extends over 20 amino acids. V lost 5 bases to trimming and J lost 0 bases; unmatched junction nucleotides: 16. In germline, CDR1 is MDHEN, CDR2 SYDVKM. Here the CDR3 DNA reads TGTGCCAGCAGTGGATTAGCGGGAGGCCGTCGATTAAGCTCCTACAATGAGCAGTTCTTC. Amino acid sequence: CASSGLAGGRRLSSYNEQFF.

The V and J genes are TRBV7-9 and TRBJ2-1; the D gene is possibly TRBD1 (6 bases). CDR1 is SEHNR and CDR2 is FQNEAQ in the germline V gene (reference sequence). With 5 bases removed from V and 0 bases from J, the gap between germline ends came to 11 bases. The CDR3 sequence is 15 residues long. In DNA, the CDR3 is TGTGCCAGCAGCAACCGACAGGTCTCCTACAATGAGCAGTTCTTC. It is translated as CASSNRQVSYNEQFF. Together with reference TRBV7-9 and TRBJ2-1, the CDR3 gives the full variable domain: DTGVSQNPRHKITKRGQNVTFRCDPISEHNRLYWYRQTLGQGPEFLTYFQNEAQLEKSRLLSDRFSAERPKGSFSTLEIQRTEQGDSAMYLCASSNRQVSYNEQFFGPGTRLTVL.

In this sample, this clonotype turned up many times. The chain carries TRBV29-1 and TRBJ1-2; possible D gene TRBD1, 5 bases. V lost 3 bases, J lost 7 bases, and 18 bases lay in between. CDR1 is SQVTM and CDR2 is ANQGSEA in the germline V gene. The CDR3 has 14 amino acids. The CDR3 here is CSVDSGLVVFGYTF. The CDR3 DNA is TGCAGCGTTGACTCAGGGTTGGTGGTATTTGGCTACACCTTC. Drawing the rest from reference TRBV29-1 and TRBJ1-2, the complete variable domain is SAVISQKPSRDICQRGTSLTIQCQVDSQVTMMFWYRQQPGQSLTLIATANQGSEATYESGFVIDKFPISRPNLTFSTLTVSNMSPEDSSIYLCSVDSGLVVFGYTFGSGTRLTVV.

The chain couples TRBV7-2 to TRBJ2-3; D gene ambiguous. V was shortened by 0 bases and J by 8 bases, with 12 bases between the two germline ends. The CDR3 is made up of 14 amino acids. Germline V lookup: CDR1 SGHTA, CDR2 FQGNSA. The DNA of the CDR3 is TGTGCCAGCAGCTTAGCGGTCTTGCGTAGTACGCAGTATTTT. This codes for CASSLAVLRSTQYF.

This clonotype was observed a handful of times. One end of the junction varies from germline; a read error may be responsible. The chain carries TRBV20-1 and TRBJ2-7; 8 bases are shared with TRBD2. Germline CDR1 and CDR2: DFQATT and SNEGSKA (reference sequence). The CDR3 has 13 amino acids. In DNA, the CDR3 is TGCAGTACTAGCGGATTTATCTCCTACGAGCAGTACTTC. This translates into CSTSGFISYEQYF.

At least ten counts were recorded for this clonotype. J is TRBJ2-1 and V is TRBV6-2 or TRBV6-3; D assignment may be TRBD1 or TRBD2 (5 bases each). This CDR3 is 15 amino acids long. CDR1 is MNHEY, CDR2 SVGEGT, per germline. V lost 2 bases and J lost 9, with 17 bases in between. CDR3 region: CASSYGASPSGEQFF. For the CDR3, the DNA is TGTGCCAGCAGTTACGGGGCTAGCCCGTCGGGTGAGCAGTTCTTC.

This clonotype came up a few times. This chain links TRBV3-1 with TRBJ2-7, with 15 bases lining up with TRBD2. The V segment lost 4 bases and the J segment 2 bases; nucleotides outside the gene matches: 9. This CDR3 spans 18 amino acids. Germline CDR1 and CDR2: LGHDT and YNNKEL (reference sequence). The CDR3 DNA reads as TGTGCCAGCAGCCCCAACGGACTAGCGGGGGGGACCGCCTACGAGCAGTACTTC. Translating it yields CASSPNGLAGGTAYEQYF.

The CDR3 region is CASSLVSQSREQYF. CDR3 sequence (DNA): TGTGCCAGCAGCTTAGTATCGCAGTCCCGGGAGCAGTACTTC. The J gene is TRBJ2-7, the V gene TRBV7-9; D is ambiguous. The CDR3 runs to 14 residues. The ends were cut back, 1 base at V and 7 bases at J, with 14 bases in the middle. The germline V gene encodes CDR1 SEHNR and CDR2 FQNEAQ (reference sequence).

V usage is TRBV7-2 and J usage is TRBJ1-4; the match to TRBD1 covers 7 bases. V shed 1 base and J 5 bases; nucleotides not matched to a gene: 1. Germline CDR1 SGHTA, CDR2 FQGNSA. The CDR3 runs to 14 residues. Here the CDR3 DNA reads TGTGCCAGCAGCTTAGAACAGGGGAATGAAAAACTGTTTTTT. Translation: CASSLEQGNEKLFF.

The V call is TRBV5-1, the J call TRBJ2-3; D ambiguous. Germline assignment: CDR1 SGHRS and CDR2 YFSETQ. The length of the CDR3 is 12 residues. V lost 3 bases and J lost 5, with 7 bases in between. CDR3 nucleotides: TGCGCCAGCAGCTCCGGTTTAGATACGCAGTATTTT. Amino acid sequence: CASSSGLDTQYF.

This clonotype was found a few times. The V call is TRBV4-3, the J call TRBJ2-7; 9 bases agree with TRBD2. Germline CDR1 reads LGHNA; CDR2 reads YSLEER. CDR3 length: 15 amino acids. With 1 base clipped from V and 3 bases from J, the junction kept 4 bases outside the gene matches. Written as DNA, the CDR3 is TGCGCCAGCAGCCAAGCGCCTAGCGGGAACTACGAGCAGTACTTC. Its translation is CASSQAPSGNYEQYF.

This clonotype was observed many times. The V call is TRBV12-3 or TRBV12-4, the J call TRBJ2-6, with D tentatively TRBD2 (5 bases). This CDR3 spans 15 amino acids. V shed 2 bases and J shed 1 base, with 6 bases lying between them. In DNA form, the CDR3 reads TGTGCCAGCAGTTTATCGGGATCTGGGGCCAACGTCCTGACTTTC. It codes for CASSLSGSGANVLTF.

Ten or more counts support this clonotype. The chain links TRBV20-1 to TRBJ2-3; no firm D call. The CDR3 loop spans 11 amino acids. Germline CDR1 reads DFQATT; CDR2 reads SNEGSKA (reference sequence). Trimming cost V 6 bases and J 5 bases, with 9 bases left between them. CDR3 sequence: CSAHSRDTQYF. The CDR3 bases are TGCAGTGCCCATAGTCGAGATACGCAGTATTTT.

V is TRBV2 and J is TRBJ2-1, with 11 bases fitting TRBD2. This CDR3 has 17 amino acids. Germline trimming cut 8 bases from V and 7 bases from J; bases unmatched to any gene: 16. CDR1 and CDR2 from the germline V gene are SNHLY and FYNNEI. The CDR3 DNA reads as TGTGCCAGCCGAAGGATCTTAGCGGGAGGGCCGGGGAATGAGCAGTTCTTC. Translated, it gives CASRRILAGGPGNEQFF.